These 27 T cell receptor beta chains originate from one sample sequenced in a study of T cell responses to AZD1222 COVID-19 vaccine. The repertoire was sequenced with immunoSEQ multiplex PCR; TCRdb's copy has only in-frame clones and lacks some. The sample holds more than 150,000 clones, approximately 90% seen once. The source material was peripheral blood, sampled on day 0 of AZD1222 vaccination. The origin of the receptors is an adult in good health.

V is TRBV9 and J is TRBJ2-1; TRBD2 agrees at 10 bases. Trimming removed 9 bases from V and 6 bases from J; junction bases left unmatched: 6. The CDR3 spans 13 residues. CDR1 is SGDLS, CDR2 YYNGEE, per germline. This chain's CDR3 is CATQQRGGNEQFF. The CDR3 DNA reads TGTGCCACCCAACAGCGGGGGGGCAATGAGCAGTTCTTC.

The chain has TRBV14 and TRBJ1-2; D unresolved. The CDR3 totals 13 residues. CDR1 is SGHDN and CDR2 is FVKESK in the germline V gene. Trimming took 5 bases from V and 4 from J, leaving 11 bases between them. Written as DNA, the CDR3 is TGTGCCAGCAGCAAAATTGGCGTCTATGGCTACACCTTC. It encodes CASSKIGVYGYTF. Complete variable domain (other parts from reference TRBV14 and TRBJ1-2): EAGVTQFPSHSVIEKGQTVTLRCDPISGHDNLYWYRRVMGKEIKFLLHFVKESKQDESGMPNNRFLAERTGGTYSTLKVQPAELEDSGVYFCASSKIGVYGYTFGSGTRLTVV.

This chain joins TRBV7-2 and TRBJ2-1; no clear D. The CDR3 totals 13 residues. From germline, CDR1 is SGHTA and CDR2 FQGNSA. V dropped 1 base and J dropped 6 bases, with 7 bases sitting between them. The CDR3 sequence: CASSLVGINEQFF. The CDR3 bases are TGTGCCAGCAGCTTAGTGGGAATCAATGAGCAGTTCTTC. Supplemented by reference TRBV7-2 and TRBJ2-1, the full variable domain reads GAGVSQSPSNKVTEKGKDVELRCDPISGHTALYWYRQSLGQGLEFLIYFQGNSAPDKSGLPSDRFSAERTGGSVSTLTIQRTQQEDSAVYLCASSLVGINEQFFGPGTRLTVL.

The V and J genes are TRBV27 and TRBJ1-1, with D possibly matching TRBD1 (5 bases). This CDR3 has 14 amino acids. The germline CDR1 and CDR2 sequences are MNHEY and SMNVEV (reference sequence). Trimming took off 6 bases at V and 3 bases at J, with 14 bases between the two ends. CDR3 sequence: CASRSTRAYTEAFF. Written as DNA, the CDR3 is TGTGCCAGCAGATCCACCAGGGCCTACACTGAAGCTTTCTTT.

V is TRBV30 and J is TRBJ1-5; maybe TRBD1 (6 bases). Germline loops: CDR1 GTSNPN, CDR2 SVGIG (reference sequence). Between the trimmed V and J ends, which lost 5 bases and 4 bases, there was a span of 9 bases. The CDR3 has 12 amino acids. As DNA, the CDR3 is TGTGCCTGGTCTAGGGGGAATCAGCCCCAGCATTTT. Its protein product is CAWSRGNQPQHF. The entire variable domain, with the rest obtained from reference TRBV30 and TRBJ1-5, is as follows: SQTIHQWPATLVQPVGSPLSLECTVEGTSNPNLYWYRQAAGRGLQLLFYSVGIGQISSEVPQNLSASRPQDRQFILSSKKLLLSDSGFYLCAWSRGNQPQHFGDGTRLSIL.

The genes are TRBV11-3 and TRBJ1-2; TRBD1 might be the D (6 bases). V was cut by 3 bases and J by 3 bases, with 20 bases left in between. Germline V gene lookup returns CDR1 SGHNT and CDR2 YENEEA. The CDR3 runs 17 residues. Written as DNA, the CDR3 is TGTGCCAGCAGCTTCGGGACACCTACTTTAGGAGACTATGGCTACACCTTC. This gives the protein CASSFGTPTLGDYGYTF.

The rearrangement uses TRBV7-6 and TRBJ1-4; D call uncertain. Trimming took off 1 base at V and 10 bases at J, with 10 bases between the two ends. The germline gives CDR1 SGHVS, CDR2 FNYEAQ. This CDR3 has 13 amino acids. The CDR3 DNA is TGTGCCAGCAGCTTAGGGAATTCTGGAAAACTGTTTTTT. Its protein product is CASSLGNSGKLFF.

The chain combines TRBV6-2 or TRBV6-3 with TRBJ1-5, with D maybe TRBD1 (6 bases). Trimming removed 4 bases from V and 2 bases from J, with 12 bases in between. Germline values: CDR1 MNHEY, CDR2 SVGEGT. This CDR3 has 15 residues. CDR3 amino acids: CASSFTGRRNQPQHF. As DNA, the CDR3 is TGTGCCAGCAGTTTCACAGGGAGGCGCAATCAGCCCCAGCATTTT.

The chain employs TRBV29-1 and TRBJ1-1; D is possibly TRBD1 (5 bases). This CDR3 is built from 12 residues. Trimming shortened V by 8 bases and J by 6 bases, and 16 bases separated the two germline ends. Germline V lookup: CDR1 SQVTM, CDR2 ANQGSEA. The chain's CDR3 is CSSRVGGAEAFF. CDR3 nucleotides: TGCAGCTCCAGGGTTGGAGGCGCTGAAGCTTTCTTT.

The chain uses TRBV15 and TRBJ1-3; D remains ambiguous. V lost 0 bases to trimming and J lost 0 bases, with 9 bases between them. Germline assignment: CDR1 LNHNV and CDR2 YYDKDF (reference sequence). The CDR3 runs 16 residues. The CDR3 region is CATSRDPQSSGNTIYF. In DNA, the CDR3 is TGTGCCACCAGCAGAGATCCCCAGAGCTCTGGAAACACCATATATTTT.

The V and J genes are TRBV19 and TRBJ2-7; D unclear. Germline V gene sequence: CDR1 LNHDA, CDR2 SQIVND (reference sequence). This CDR3 has 12 amino acids. V was clipped by 4 bases and J by 3 bases, with 7 bases between them. The CDR3 here is CASSSRSYEQYF. CDR3 nucleotides: TGTGCCAGTAGTAGCCGGAGCTACGAGCAGTACTTC. Combining the CDR3 with reference TRBV19 and TRBJ2-7 gives the whole variable domain DGGITQSPKYLFRKEGQNVTLSCEQNLNHDAMYWYRQDPGQGLRLIYYSQIVNDFQKGDIAEGYSVSREKKESFPLTVTSAQKNPTAFYLCASSSRSYEQYFGPGTRLTVT.

The V and J genes are TRBV24-1 and TRBJ1-2; D gene ambiguous. V was clipped by 9 bases and J by 0 bases, with 10 bases between them. Germline lookup yields CDR1 KGHDR and CDR2 SFDVKD. CDR3 length: 13 amino acids. CDR3 amino acids: CATSSEANYGYTF. The DNA for the CDR3 is TGTGCCACCTCTAGTGAAGCTAACTATGGCTACACCTTC.

The V call is TRBV28, the J call TRBJ1-2; TRBD1 agrees at 7 bases. V dropped 4 bases and J dropped 4; count of bases not matched to a gene: 0. There are 12 residues in the CDR3. CDR1 MDHEN and CDR2 SYDVKM come from the germline V gene. The CDR3 DNA is TGTGCCAGCAGTTGGGACAGCTATGGCTACACCTTC. It encodes CASSWDSYGYTF.

The chain links TRBV2 to TRBJ2-1; possibly TRBD1 for D (5 bases). V lost 5 bases, J lost 8 bases, and 10 bases lay in between. This CDR3 region has 12 residues. The germline V gene has CDR1 SNHLY and CDR2 FYNNEI. The CDR3 loop reads CASSPQGDEQFF. The CDR3 bases are TGTGCCAGCAGTCCCCAGGGTGATGAGCAGTTCTTC.

The rearrangement links TRBV7-9 to TRBJ1-4; D not resolved. The germline CDR1 and CDR2 sequences are SEHNR and FQNEAQ (reference sequence). This CDR3 has 15 residues. Trimming pared 5 bases from V and 3 bases from J, leaving 13 bases between. CDR3 bases: TGTGCCAGCAGCCGATCTGGAGGGCCTAATGAAAAACTGTTTTTT. Translation: CASSRSGGPNEKLFF. Filled out from reference TRBV7-9 and TRBJ1-4, the complete variable domain reads DTGVSQNPRHKITKRGQNVTFRCDPISEHNRLYWYRQTLGQGPEFLTYFQNEAQLEKSRLLSDRFSAERPKGSFSTLEIQRTEQGDSAMYLCASSRSGGPNEKLFFGSGTQLSVL.

This clone was detected only once. The V and J genes are TRBV29-1 and TRBJ1-2; D is unresolved. The CDR3 spans 14 residues. V was pared by 3 bases and J by 0 bases, with 11 bases between. CDR1 and CDR2 (germline): SQVTM, ANQGSEA. The CDR3 reads CSVDVRATNYGYTF. CDR3 sequence (DNA): TGCAGCGTTGATGTCCGGGCGACTAACTATGGCTACACCTTC.

V is TRBV3-1 (or the pseudogene TRBV3-2) and J is TRBJ1-5; TRBD1 agrees at 7 bases. After removal of 6 bases from V and 7 bases from J, the junction contained 15 bases not matched to a gene. Germline V gene data show CDR1 as LGHDT and CDR2 as YNNKEL (reference sequence). The CDR3 has 16 amino acids. The CDR3 DNA reads as TGTGCCAGCAGTCCCACATTAGGGGGAGGGGGCCAGCCCCAGCATTTT. Its protein is CASSPTLGGGGQPQHF.

The chain joins TRBV6-5 to TRBJ2-2; D ambiguous. Germline loops: CDR1 MNHEY, CDR2 SVGAGI. The V end was cut by 6 bases, the J end by 1 base, with 6 bases between. The CDR3 loop spans 13 amino acids. The CDR3 coding sequence is TGTGCCAGCAGCAGGAGGAACACCGGGGAGCTGTTTTTT. This encodes CASSRRNTGELFF.

In the case of this clone: One end of the junction does not line up with germline, which may come from a read error. The chain combines TRBV27 with TRBJ2-6; weak D call: TRBD2 (5 bases). CDR1 and CDR2 (germline): MNHEY, SMNVEV (reference sequence). The CDR3 extends over 14 amino acids. The CDR3, as DNA: TGTGCCAGCAGTGCGGGCTCTGAGGCCAACGTCCTGACTTTC. This translates into CASSAGSEANVLTF. Together with reference TRBV27 and TRBJ2-6, the CDR3 gives the full variable domain: EAQVTQNPRYLITVTGKKLTVTCSQNMNHEYMSWYRQDPGLGLRQIYYSMNVEVTDKGDVPEGYKVSRKEKRNFPLILESPSPNQTSLYFCASSAGSEANVLTFGAGSRLTVL.

The CDR3 here is CAWSVGGYRETQYF. For the CDR3, the DNA is TGTGCCTGGAGTGTAGGGGGTTATAGGGAGACCCAGTACTTC. V gene TRBV30 combines with J gene TRBJ2-5; tentative D call: TRBD1 (6 bases). This CDR3 region has 14 residues. Trimming pared 0 bases from V and 5 bases from J, leaving 13 bases between. Germline CDR1 GTSNPN, CDR2 SVGIG (reference sequence).

This clone has a single count. The chain combines TRBV18 with TRBJ1-6; a weak D match, TRBD1 (5 bases). Germline CDR1 KGHSH, CDR2 LQKENI. The CDR3 runs 17 residues. V was pared by 3 bases and J by 0 bases, with 12 bases between. Here the CDR3 DNA reads TGTGCCAGCTCACCTTTAGGACAAGGCTCCTATAATTCACCCCTCCACTTT. The encoded protein is CASSPLGQGSYNSPLHF.

The chain's CDR3 is CASSLERGGLSEQYF. As DNA, the CDR3 is TGTGCCAGCAGCTTAGAGCGGGGGGGCCTGTCCGAGCAGTACTTC. The J gene is TRBJ2-7, the V gene TRBV7-9, with 10 bases aligning to TRBD2. The junction had 6 bases not matched to a gene; V was cut back by 1 base and J by 6 bases. Germline CDR1 and CDR2: SEHNR and FQNEAQ (reference sequence). The CDR3 has 15 residues.

The chain carries TRBV11-3 and TRBJ2-3; 9 bases are shared with TRBD2. The CDR3 contains 18 residues. Germline trimming cut 3 bases from V and 0 bases from J; bases unmatched to any gene: 10. Per the germline V gene, CDR1 is SGHNT and CDR2 is YENEEA. CDR3 protein: CASSFQAGGFASTDTQYF. The CDR3 DNA is TGTGCCAGCAGCTTTCAAGCGGGGGGTTTTGCTAGCACAGATACGCAGTATTTT.

The chain recombines TRBV7-2 with TRBJ2-2; 7 nucleotides match TRBD2. The CDR3 extends over 16 amino acids. The ends lost 8 bases at V and 5 bases at J; junction bases unmatched: 14. Germline V gene data show CDR1 as SGHTA and CDR2 as FQGNSA. CDR3 in amino acids: CASLKPAGVGTGELFF. In nucleotides, the CDR3 is TGTGCCAGCCTAAAACCGGCGGGGGTTGGGACCGGGGAGCTGTTTTTT.

This chain joins TRBV5-1 and TRBJ2-5; 10 positions match TRBD1. Germline CDR1 reads SGHRS; CDR2 reads YFSETQ. The CDR3 is 16 residues long. V shed 0 bases, J shed 4 bases, and the junction held 6 bases outside the gene matches. The DNA for the CDR3 is TGCGCCAGCAGCTTGGAGGGACAGGGGAAGGGAGAGACCCAGTACTTC. As protein: CASSLEGQGKGETQYF.

V and J are TRBV7-9 and TRBJ2-1; the match to TRBD2 covers 9 bases. V shed 4 bases and J 6 bases; nucleotides not matched to a gene: 10. The CDR3 spans 16 residues. Germline V CDR1 and CDR2: SEHNR, FQNEAQ (reference sequence). Here the CDR3 DNA reads TGTGCCAGCAGCTCCGAATTAGCGGGGGAGACCAATGAGCAGTTCTTC. Amino acids: CASSSELAGETNEQFF.

This chain uses TRBV7-3 with TRBJ1-6; TRBD1 agrees at 7 bases. The germline V gene has CDR1 SGHTA and CDR2 FQGTGA. CDR3 length equals 13 residues. V was pared by 3 bases and J by 10 bases, with 3 bases of the junction left unmatched. The DNA for the CDR3 is TGTGCCAGCAGCTTTCAGGGGGAGTCACCCCTCCACTTT. Translated, it gives CASSFQGESPLHF.